The sequence of this T cell receptor beta chain was determined in a study of CD8 T cells in ankylosing spondylitis. Broader study findings: Among TCR beta sequences, a motif of fewer than 10 highly homologous variants appeared characteristic of ankylosing spondylitis blood. The study looked at matched synovial fluid samples from ankylosing spondylitis patients. Disease-linked clones were reported to be significantly enriched there.

Quantitative 5'-RACE with molecular barcodes was used to make the TCR beta libraries. TCRdb re-called the 5' RACE reads through MiXCR, storing one row per CDR3 protein. The sample includes roughly 450,000 distinct CDR3 sequences, 25% to 30% of them seen just once. As regards this clonotype: Its matching antigen is unknown.

The germline gives CDR1 KGHDR, CDR2 SFDVKD. The CDR3 spans 9 residues. The V end was cut by 9 bases, the J end by 4 bases, with 3 bases between. The specimen was blood, either unsorted or a sorted T cell fraction (not recorded which). The chain employs TRBV24-1 and TRBJ2-7; D unresolved. The receptor comes from a male donor with ankylosing spondylitis. CDR3 coding DNA: TGTGCCACCGAATACGAGCAGTACGTC. Translation gives CATEYEQYV.